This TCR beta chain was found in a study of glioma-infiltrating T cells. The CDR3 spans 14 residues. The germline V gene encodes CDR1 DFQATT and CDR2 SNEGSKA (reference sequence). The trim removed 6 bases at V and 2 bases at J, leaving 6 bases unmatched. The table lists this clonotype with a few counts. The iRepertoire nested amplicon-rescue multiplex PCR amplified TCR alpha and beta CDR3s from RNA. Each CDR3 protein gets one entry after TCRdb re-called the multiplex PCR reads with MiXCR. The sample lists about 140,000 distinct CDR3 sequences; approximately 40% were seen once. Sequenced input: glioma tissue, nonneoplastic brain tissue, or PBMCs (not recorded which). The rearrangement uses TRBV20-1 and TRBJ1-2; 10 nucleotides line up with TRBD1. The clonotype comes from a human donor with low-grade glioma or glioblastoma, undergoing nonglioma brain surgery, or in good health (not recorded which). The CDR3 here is CSAPRTGGNYGYTF. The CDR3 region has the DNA TGCAGTGCCCCTAGGACAGGGGGGAACTATGGCTACACCTTC.